One and the same sample provided the 20 T cell receptor beta chains below, sequenced in a study of T cells in Graves' hyperthyroidism and ophthalmopathy. TCR beta CDR3 region amplification was performed from RNA transcripts. First-round RT-PCR targeting the TCR CDR3 was performed with the HTBI primer set. TCRdb itself ran the multiplex PCR reads through MiXCR, one entry per CDR3 protein. The table shows under 450,000 distinct CDR3 sequences, with less than 15% occurring only once. Sequenced input: blood. The receptors were sampled from a man under 40 with Graves' hyperthyroidism that later progressed to Graves' ophthalmopathy.

This clonotype showed up just a few times. The rearrangement uses TRBV6-5 and TRBJ2-1, with D hard to call. V was shortened by 1 base and J by 7 bases, with 8 bases between the two germline ends. The CDR3 runs to 13 residues. Germline CDR1 is MNHEY and CDR2 is SVGAGI. The CDR3: CASSYLSGNEQFF. The CDR3 nucleotides are TGTGCCAGCAGTTACTTGTCCGGGAATGAGCAGTTCTTC.

The sample holds many counts of this clonotype. The V and J genes are TRBV2 and TRBJ1-1; D possibly corresponds to TRBD1 (5 bases). Germline V gene sequence: CDR1 SNHLY, CDR2 FYNNEI. V was trimmed by 0 bases and J by 6 bases, leaving 14 bases between them. The CDR3 runs 15 residues. The CDR3 spells CASSEARVAGAEAFF. Written as DNA, the CDR3 is TGTGCCAGCAGTGAAGCGCGGGTGGCGGGGGCTGAAGCTTTCTTT.

There are a few counts of this clonotype. The chain recombines TRBV20-1 with TRBJ2-3; tentatively, D is TRBD2 (5 bases). With 1 base removed from V and 0 bases from J, the gap between germline ends came to 11 bases. In germline, CDR1 is DFQATT, CDR2 SNEGSKA (reference sequence). There are 15 residues in the CDR3. As DNA, the CDR3 is TGCAGTGCTAGAGTGGCCAGCGGTAGCACAGATACGCAGTATTTT. Its translation is CSARVASGSTDTQYF.

This clonotype has a count of ten or more. The genes are TRBV28 and TRBJ2-7; maybe TRBD2 (6 bases). V dropped 3 bases and J dropped 7 bases, with 19 bases sitting between them. Germline V gives CDR1 MDHEN, CDR2 SYDVKM. The CDR3 runs to 15 residues. DNA of the CDR3: TGTGCCAGCAGTTTGGGGACTGGCCTACTGGATGAGCAGTACTTC. Translation gives CASSLGTGLLDEQYF.

At least ten counts were recorded for this clonotype. The chain carries TRBV7-8 and TRBJ1-5; TRBD1 aligns across 8 bases. The CDR3 runs to 14 residues. Germline V gene data show CDR1 as SGHVS and CDR2 as FQNEAQ. After removal of 1 base from V and 7 bases from J, the junction contained 3 bases not matched to a gene. The CDR3 DNA sequence: TGTGCCAGCAGCTTAGTGACAGGGGAACAGCCCCAGCATTTT. This codes for CASSLVTGEQPQHF. Complete variable domain (other parts from reference TRBV7-8 and TRBJ1-5): GAGVSQSPRYKVAKRGQDVALRCDPISGHVSLFWYQQALGQGPEFLTYFQNEAQLDKSGLPSDRFFAERPEGSVSTLKIQRTQQEDSAVYLCASSLVTGEQPQHFGDGTRLSIL.

Ten or more counts support this clonotype. The V call is TRBV6-1, the J call TRBJ1-2, with D hard to call. CDR3 length equals 15 residues. Germline V gene data show CDR1 as MNHNS and CDR2 as SASEGT. V lost 1 base to trimming and J lost 4 bases, with 13 bases between them. CDR3 sequence: CASSEGFGTAYGYTF. CDR3 DNA sequence: TGTGCCAGCAGTGAAGGGTTTGGCACAGCCTATGGCTACACCTTC.

This clonotype was observed once. A much larger clone lies a single base off, so this may be a read error. This sequence joins TRBV7-9 and TRBJ2-2, with TRBD1 as a possible D gene (5 bases). Per germline, CDR1 SEHNR and CDR2 FQNEAQ (reference sequence). This CDR3 has 13 residues. This CDR3 reads CASSHRNTRELFF. DNA of the CDR3: TGTGCCAGCAGCCACAGGAACACCAGGGAGCTGTTTTTT.

The chain combines TRBV9 with TRBJ2-5; 10 bases are shared with TRBD1. Per germline, CDR1 SGDLS and CDR2 YYNGEE. This CDR3 comprises 15 residues. Losses at the gene ends were 0 bases for V and 4 bases for J; bases not matched to a gene: 3. Here the CDR3 reads CASSVGDRGRETQYF. The CDR3 DNA reads as TGTGCCAGCAGCGTAGGGGACAGGGGAAGAGAGACCCAGTACTTC.

There are many counts of this clonotype. The chain employs TRBV6-5 and TRBJ1-5, with D hard to call. CDR3 length equals 13 residues. Germline V gene data show CDR1 as MNHEY and CDR2 as SVGAGI. Between the trimmed V and J ends, which lost 0 bases and 9 bases, there was a span of 9 bases. CDR3: CASSYSPLWPQHF. CDR3 in DNA: TGTGCCAGCAGTTACTCCCCGCTATGGCCCCAGCATTTT.

This clonotype was observed at least ten times. The rearrangement joins TRBV6-2 or TRBV6-3 to TRBJ2-7; a weak D match, TRBD1 (5 bases). Trimming left V 2 bases short and J 1 base short, with 15 bases between. The germline CDR1 and CDR2 sequences are MNHEY and SVGEGT. This CDR3 has 16 amino acids. The DNA of the CDR3 is TGTGCCAGCAGTTACGAATCGGGTGGGGCGTCCTACGAGCAGTACTTC. This translates into CASSYESGGASYEQYF.

The sample holds many counts of this clonotype. The CDR3 DNA reads as TGTGCCAGCAGTTTAGGGACAGGGGCTGGAAACACCATATATTTT. It encodes CASSLGTGAGNTIYF. The chain uses TRBV12-3 or TRBV12-4 and TRBJ1-3, with 9 bases matching TRBD1. The trim removed 1 base at V and 2 bases at J, leaving 0 bases unmatched. The CDR3 contains 15 residues.

This clonotype was seen many times. The chain carries TRBV20-1 and TRBJ2-7; tentatively, D is TRBD1 or TRBD2 (6 bases each). The CDR3 consists of 15 residues. CDR1 and CDR2 from the germline V gene are DFQATT and SNEGSKA (reference sequence). Trimming removed 5 bases from V and 3 bases from J, with 20 bases in between. CDR3 residues: CSAPEGGKEGYEQYF. CDR3 bases: TGCAGTGCTCCCGAGGGGGGTAAGGAAGGCTACGAGCAGTACTTC.

This clonotype was recorded a few times. This chain uses TRBV20-1 with TRBJ1-2; maybe TRBD1 (5 bases). Trimming left V 6 bases short and J 0 bases short, with 11 bases between. Germline loops: CDR1 DFQATT, CDR2 SNEGSKA (reference sequence). This CDR3 contains 13 residues. In DNA, the CDR3 is TGCAGTGCACTTGAGACAGCTAACTATGGCTACACCTTC. Encoded protein: CSALETANYGYTF.

This sequence joins TRBV10-2 and TRBJ2-3, with 9 bases matching TRBD2. This CDR3 comprises 16 residues. The germline V gene has CDR1 WSHSY and CDR2 SAAADI. V gave up 4 bases and J gave up 2 bases; unmatched junction bases: 7. The CDR3: CASSGWGTSFTDTQYF. As DNA, the CDR3 is TGCGCCAGCAGTGGCTGGGGGACTAGCTTCACAGATACGCAGTATTTT.

V is TRBV7-9 and J is TRBJ2-7, with D tentatively TRBD2 (6 bases). Trimming took off 10 bases at V and 3 bases at J, with 13 bases between the two ends. The CDR3 loop spans 12 amino acids. Germline loops: CDR1 SEHNR, CDR2 FQNEAQ (reference sequence). CDR3 DNA sequence: TGTGCCATTGGAGGGTATAACTACGAGCAGTACTTC. Translating gives CAIGGYNYEQYF.

The CDR3 region is CASSLVGWTSENTGELFF. CDR3 bases: TGCGCCAGCAGCTTGGTTGGCTGGACTAGCGAAAACACCGGGGAGCTGTTTTTT. The chain carries TRBV5-1 and TRBJ2-2, with TRBD2 identical over 9 bases. CDR3 length: 18 amino acids. Trimming took 0 bases from V and 2 from J; bases not matched to a gene: 8. The V gene's germline CDR1 is SGHRS and CDR2 YFSETQ.

This clonotype was recorded at least ten times. The V gene is TRBV7-9, the J gene TRBJ1-1, with D perhaps TRBD1 (5 bases). The germline V gene encodes CDR1 SEHNR and CDR2 FQNEAQ (reference sequence). The V gene lost 5 bases and the J gene lost 0 bases, with 13 bases spanning the gap. The CDR3 has 15 residues. The CDR3 DNA sequence: TGTGCCAGCAGCCCGAAGAGGGGTTTGAACACTGAAGCTTTCTTT. Protein: CASSPKRGLNTEAFF.

The V gene is TRBV12-3 or TRBV12-4, the J gene TRBJ1-4, with D hard to call. This CDR3 contains 12 residues. Deletions cut 5 bases from V and 8 bases from J, with 9 bases between. This CDR3 is CASSASFEKLFF. The DNA of the CDR3 is TGTGCCAGCAGTGCCTCATTCGAAAAACTGTTTTTT.

This clonotype has ten or more counts. This sequence joins TRBV28 and TRBJ1-5, with D perhaps TRBD1 (5 bases). Looked up from germline, CDR1 is MDHEN and CDR2 is SYDVKM. This CDR3 is built from 13 residues. Trimming pared 7 bases from V and 6 bases from J, leaving 13 bases between. CDR3 DNA sequence: TGTGCCAGCATCACGATGGGGGGTCAGCCCCAGCATTTT. Translation gives CASITMGGQPQHF. Variable domain in full (rest from reference TRBV28 and TRBJ1-5): DVKVTQSSRYLVKRTGEKVFLECVQDMDHENMFWYRQDPGLGLRLIYFSYDVKMKEKGDIPEGYSVSREKKERFSLILESASTNQTSMYLCASITMGGQPQHFGDGTRLSIL.

This clonotype was seen a handful of times. The chain employs TRBV3-1 and TRBJ1-5, with 8 bases lining up with TRBD1. Trimming took 4 bases from V and 1 from J; bases not matched to a gene: 21. Germline CDR1 reads LGHDT; CDR2 reads YNNKEL (reference sequence). The CDR3 runs to 21 residues. Written as DNA, the CDR3 is TGTGCCAGCAGCCCTCAAAAATACAGGACAGGGAGCCGGGGGAGCAATCAGCCCCAGCATTTT. Amino acid sequence: CASSPQKYRTGSRGSNQPQHF.